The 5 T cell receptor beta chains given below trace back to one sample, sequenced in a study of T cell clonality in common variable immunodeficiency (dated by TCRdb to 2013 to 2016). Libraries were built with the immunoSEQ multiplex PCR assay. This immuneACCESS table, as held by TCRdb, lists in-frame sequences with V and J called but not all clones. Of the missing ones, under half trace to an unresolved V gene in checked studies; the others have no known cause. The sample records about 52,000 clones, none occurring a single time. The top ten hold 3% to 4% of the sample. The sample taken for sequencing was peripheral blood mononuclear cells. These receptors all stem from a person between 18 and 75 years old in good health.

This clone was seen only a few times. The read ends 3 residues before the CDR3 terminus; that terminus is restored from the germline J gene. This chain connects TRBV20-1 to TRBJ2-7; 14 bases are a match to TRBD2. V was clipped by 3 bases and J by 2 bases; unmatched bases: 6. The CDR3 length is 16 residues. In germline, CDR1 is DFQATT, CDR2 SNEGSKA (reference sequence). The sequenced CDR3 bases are TGCAGTGCTAGTGATGGGACTAGCGGGAGACCCTACGAG. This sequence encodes CSASDGTSGRPYE. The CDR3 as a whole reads CSASDGTSGRPYEQYF.

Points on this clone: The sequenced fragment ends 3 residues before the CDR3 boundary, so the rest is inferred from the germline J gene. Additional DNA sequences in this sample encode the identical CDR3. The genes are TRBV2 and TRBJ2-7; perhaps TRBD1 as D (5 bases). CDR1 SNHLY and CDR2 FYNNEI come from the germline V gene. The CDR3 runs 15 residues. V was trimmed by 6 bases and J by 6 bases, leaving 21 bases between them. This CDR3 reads CASRNVAGLVSEQYF. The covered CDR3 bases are TGTGCCAGCAGGAACGTCGCAGGGCTAGTGAGCGAG. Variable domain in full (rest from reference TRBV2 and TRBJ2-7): EPEVTQTPSHQVTQMGQEVILRCVPISNHLYFYWYRQILGQKVEFLVSFYNNEISEKSEIFDDQFSVERPDGSNFTLKIRSTKLEDSAMYFCASRNVAGLVSEQYFGPGTRLTVT.

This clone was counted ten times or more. Here the CDR3 reads CASSLWGLAAYNEQFF. CDR3 bases read: TGCGCCAGCAGCTTGTGGGGACTAGCGGCCTACAATGAG. The chain combines TRBV5-1 with TRBJ2-1; TRBD2 matches at 11 bases. The read gets to within 3 residues of the CDR3 end, and the germline J gene fills in the rest. Germline CDR1 SGHRS, CDR2 YFSETQ. This CDR3 has 16 residues. Trimming at V came to 1 base and at J to 2 bases, leaving 2 bases not matched to a gene. The whole variable domain, filled in from reference TRBV5-1 and TRBJ2-1, reads KAGVTQTPRYLIKTRGQQVTLSCSPISGHRSVSWYQQTPGQGLQFLFEYFSETQRNKGNFPGRFSGRQFSNSRSEMNVSTLELGDSALYLCASSLWGLAAYNEQFFGPGTRLTVL.

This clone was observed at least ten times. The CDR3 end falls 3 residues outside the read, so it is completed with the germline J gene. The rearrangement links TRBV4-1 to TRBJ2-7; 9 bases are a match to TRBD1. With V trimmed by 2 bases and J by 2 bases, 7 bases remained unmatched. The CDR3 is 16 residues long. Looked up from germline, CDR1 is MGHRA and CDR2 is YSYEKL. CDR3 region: CASSQPTGQGTYEQYF. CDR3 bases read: TGCGCCAGCAGCCAACCTACGGGACAGGGAACCTACGAG.

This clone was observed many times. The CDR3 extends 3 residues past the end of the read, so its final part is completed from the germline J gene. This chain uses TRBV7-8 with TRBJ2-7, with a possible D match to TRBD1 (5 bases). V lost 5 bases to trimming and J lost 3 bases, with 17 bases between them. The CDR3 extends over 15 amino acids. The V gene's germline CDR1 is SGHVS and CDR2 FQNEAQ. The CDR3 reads CASSLHETENYEQYF. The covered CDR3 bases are TGTGCCAGCAGCCTGCACGAGACAGAGAACTACGAG.